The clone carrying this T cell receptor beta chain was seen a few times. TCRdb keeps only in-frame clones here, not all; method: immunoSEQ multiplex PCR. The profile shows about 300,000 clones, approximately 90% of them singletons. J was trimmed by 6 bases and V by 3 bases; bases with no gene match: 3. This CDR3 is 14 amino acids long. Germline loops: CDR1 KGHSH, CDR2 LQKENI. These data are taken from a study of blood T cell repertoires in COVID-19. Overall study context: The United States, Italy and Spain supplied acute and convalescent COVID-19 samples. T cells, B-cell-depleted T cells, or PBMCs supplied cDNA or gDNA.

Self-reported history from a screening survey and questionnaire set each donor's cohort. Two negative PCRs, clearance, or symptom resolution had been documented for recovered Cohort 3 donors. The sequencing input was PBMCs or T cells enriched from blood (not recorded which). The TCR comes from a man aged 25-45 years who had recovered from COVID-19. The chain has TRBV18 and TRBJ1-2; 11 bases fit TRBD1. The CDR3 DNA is TGTGCCAGCTCACCGGACAGGGGGCCCCATGGCTACACCTTC. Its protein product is CASSPDRGPHGYTF. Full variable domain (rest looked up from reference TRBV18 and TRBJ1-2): NAGVMQNPRHLVRRRGQEARLRCSPMKGHSHVYWYRQLPEEGLKFMVYLQKENIIDESGMPKERFSAEFPKEGPSILRIQQVVRGDSAAYFCASSPDRGPHGYTFGSGTRLTVV.